This TCR beta chain was captured by sequencing in a study of blood T cell repertoires in COVID-19. Study-wide context: Some COVID-19 samples were acute and others convalescent; all came from the United States, Italy and Spain.

V was cut by 0 bases and J by 7 bases, with 15 bases left in between. The CDR3 has 16 amino acids. Looked up from germline, CDR1 is MRHNA and CDR2 is SNTAGT. Under the authors' procedure: Amplification of reference gene primers was used by the study to estimate nucleated cell counts. Assay used: immunoSEQ multiplex PCR; TCRdb lists only in-frame clones, some missing. The D gene and trimming were derived from the DNA, and the V and J assignments and clone size from that table. Among around 180,000 clones listed, 75% to 90% were seen once. This sequence originates from a human donor with active or convalescent COVID-19. The donor label of this sample is uncertain. Sequencing used peripheral blood. J is TRBJ1-4 and V is TRBV6-4; weak D call: TRBD1 (6 bases). CDR3 amino acids: CASSDSARRGSEKLFF. CDR3 in DNA: TGTGCCAGCAGTGACTCGGCTCGCAGGGGTAGTGAAAAACTGTTTTTT.